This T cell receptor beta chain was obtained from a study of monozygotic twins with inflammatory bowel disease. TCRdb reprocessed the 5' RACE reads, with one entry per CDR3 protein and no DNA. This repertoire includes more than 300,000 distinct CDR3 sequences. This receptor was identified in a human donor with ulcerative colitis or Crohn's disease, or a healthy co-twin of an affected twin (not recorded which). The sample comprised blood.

CDR3 sequence: CASSGIRQGVYGYTF. The genes are TRBV9 and TRBJ1-2; TCRdb names TRBD1, which stays unverified in the absence of DNA. This CDR3 is 15 amino acids long. Germline lookup yields CDR1 SGDLS and CDR2 YYNGEE.